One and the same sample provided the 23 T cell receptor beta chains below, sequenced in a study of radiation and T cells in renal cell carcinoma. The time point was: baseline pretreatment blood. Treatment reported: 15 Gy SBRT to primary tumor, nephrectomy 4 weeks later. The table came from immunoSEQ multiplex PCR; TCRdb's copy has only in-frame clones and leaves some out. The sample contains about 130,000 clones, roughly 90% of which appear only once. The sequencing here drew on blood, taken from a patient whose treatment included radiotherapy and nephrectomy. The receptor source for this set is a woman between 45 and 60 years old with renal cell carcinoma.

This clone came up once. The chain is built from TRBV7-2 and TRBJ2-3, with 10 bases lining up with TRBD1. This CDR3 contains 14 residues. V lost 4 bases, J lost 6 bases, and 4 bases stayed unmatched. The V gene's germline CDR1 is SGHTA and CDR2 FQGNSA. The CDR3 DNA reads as TGTGCCAGCAGCTCAAAGGACAGGGGGGATACGCAGTATTTT. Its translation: CASSSKDRGDTQYF.

Here the CDR3 DNA reads TGCAGCGTTGGGACTAGCGTCGCAGATACGCAGTATTTT. Amino acid sequence: CSVGTSVADTQYF. The V gene is TRBV29-1, the J gene TRBJ2-3; 9 bases align to TRBD2. V was pared by 4 bases and J by 4 bases, with 3 bases of the junction left unmatched. The CDR3 is 13 residues long. Germline V gives CDR1 SQVTM, CDR2 ANQGSEA.

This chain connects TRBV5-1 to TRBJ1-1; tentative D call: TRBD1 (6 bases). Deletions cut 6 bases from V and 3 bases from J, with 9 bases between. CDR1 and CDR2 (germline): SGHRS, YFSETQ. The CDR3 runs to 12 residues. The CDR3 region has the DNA TGCGCCAGCACGAAGGGGGACACTGAAGCTTTCTTT. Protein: CASTKGDTEAFF.

CDR3 loop: CASSFRDWNSPLHF. The CDR3 DNA reads TGTGCCAGCAGCTTCCGGGACTGGAATTCACCCCTCCACTTT. V usage is TRBV5-4 and J usage is TRBJ1-6, with a possible D match to TRBD1 (5 bases). CDR3 length equals 14 residues. The germline gives CDR1 SGHNT, CDR2 YYREEE (reference sequence). The V gene lost 2 bases and the J gene lost 7 bases, with 10 bases spanning the gap.

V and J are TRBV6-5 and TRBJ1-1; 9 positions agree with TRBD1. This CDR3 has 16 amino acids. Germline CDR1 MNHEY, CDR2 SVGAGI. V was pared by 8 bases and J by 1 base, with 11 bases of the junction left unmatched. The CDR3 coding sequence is TGTGCCAGCCGTTCTACGAGACAGGGGGGGAACACTGAAGCTTTCTTT. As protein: CASRSTRQGGNTEAFF.

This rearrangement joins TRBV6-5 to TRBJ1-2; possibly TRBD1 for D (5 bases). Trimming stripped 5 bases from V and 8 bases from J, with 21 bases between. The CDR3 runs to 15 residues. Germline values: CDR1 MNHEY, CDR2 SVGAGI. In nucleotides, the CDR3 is TGTGCCAGCAGTGCCCGGGACGGCCTCAAGTGGGGCTACACCTTC. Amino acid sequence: CASSARDGLKWGYTF.

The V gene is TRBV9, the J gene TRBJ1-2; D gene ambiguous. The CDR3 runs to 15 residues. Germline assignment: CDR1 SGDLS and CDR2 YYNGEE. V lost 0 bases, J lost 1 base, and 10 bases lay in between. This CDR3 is CASSVGEGLNYGYTF. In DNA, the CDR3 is TGTGCCAGCAGCGTAGGGGAGGGCCTTAACTATGGCTACACCTTC. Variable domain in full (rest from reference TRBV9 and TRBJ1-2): DSGVTQTPKHLITATGQRVTLRCSPRSGDLSVYWYQQSLDQGLQFLIQYYNGEERAKGNILERFSAQQFPDLHSELNLSSLELGDSALYFCASSVGEGLNYGYTFGSGTRLTVV.

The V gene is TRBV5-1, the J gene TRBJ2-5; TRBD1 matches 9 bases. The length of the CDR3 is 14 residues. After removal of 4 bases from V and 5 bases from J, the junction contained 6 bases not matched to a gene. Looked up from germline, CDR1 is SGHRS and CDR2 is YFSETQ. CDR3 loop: CASSRDRVGETQYF. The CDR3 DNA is TGCGCCAGCAGCCGGGACAGGGTCGGGGAGACCCAGTACTTC.

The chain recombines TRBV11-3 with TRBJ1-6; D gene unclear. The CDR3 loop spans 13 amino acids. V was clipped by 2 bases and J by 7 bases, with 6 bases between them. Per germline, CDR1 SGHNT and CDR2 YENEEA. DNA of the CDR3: TGTGCCAGCAGCTTACTCGGGAATTCACCCCTCCACTTT. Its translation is CASSLLGNSPLHF.

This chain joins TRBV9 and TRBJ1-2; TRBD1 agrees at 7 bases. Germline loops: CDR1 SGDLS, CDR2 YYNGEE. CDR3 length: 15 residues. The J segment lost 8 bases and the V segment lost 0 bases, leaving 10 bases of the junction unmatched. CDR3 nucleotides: TGTGCCAGCAGCGTAGGTGACAGGGTAATGAGGGGCTACACCTTC. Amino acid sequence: CASSVGDRVMRGYTF.

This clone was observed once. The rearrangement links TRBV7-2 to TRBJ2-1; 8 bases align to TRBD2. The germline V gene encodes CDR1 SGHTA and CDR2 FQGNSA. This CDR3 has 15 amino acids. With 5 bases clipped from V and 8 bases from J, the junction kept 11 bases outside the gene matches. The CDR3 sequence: CASSRPGLGTHEQFF. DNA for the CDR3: TGTGCCAGCAGCCGACCGGGACTAGGGACCCATGAGCAGTTCTTC.

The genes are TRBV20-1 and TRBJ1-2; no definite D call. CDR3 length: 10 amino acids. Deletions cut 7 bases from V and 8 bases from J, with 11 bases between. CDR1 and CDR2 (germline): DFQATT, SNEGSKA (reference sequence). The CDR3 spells CSVEGGGYTF. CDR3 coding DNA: TGCAGTGTCGAGGGAGGCGGCTACACCTTC.

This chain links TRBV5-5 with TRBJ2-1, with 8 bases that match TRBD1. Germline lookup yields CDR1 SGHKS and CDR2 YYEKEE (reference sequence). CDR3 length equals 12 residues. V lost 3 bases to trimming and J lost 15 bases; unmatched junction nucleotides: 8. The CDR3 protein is CASSSYQGAGFF. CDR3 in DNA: TGTGCCAGCAGCTCATACCAGGGGGCGGGGTTCTTC.

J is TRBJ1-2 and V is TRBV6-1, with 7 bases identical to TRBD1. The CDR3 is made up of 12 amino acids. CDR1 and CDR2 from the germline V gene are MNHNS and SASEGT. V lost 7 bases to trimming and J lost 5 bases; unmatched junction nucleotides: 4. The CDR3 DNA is TGTGCCAGCATGGGCAGGGGGTATGGCTACACCTTC. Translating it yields CASMGRGYGYTF.

The CDR3 DNA reads as TGTGCCAGCAGCTCCCGACAGGTCACAGATACGCAGTATTTT. This translates into CASSSRQVTDTQYF. This sequence joins TRBV11-1 and TRBJ2-3; D is perhaps TRBD1 (6 bases). V gave up 4 bases and J gave up 2 bases, with 10 bases separating them. The CDR3 spans 14 residues. Germline loops: CDR1 SGHAT, CDR2 FQDESV (reference sequence). The whole variable domain, remainder taken from reference TRBV11-1 and TRBJ2-3, is EAEVAQSPRYKITEKSQAVAFWCDPISGHATLYWYRQILGQGPELLVQFQDESVVDDSQLPKDRFSAERLKGVDSTLKIQPAELGDSAMYLCASSSRQVTDTQYFGPGTRLTVL.

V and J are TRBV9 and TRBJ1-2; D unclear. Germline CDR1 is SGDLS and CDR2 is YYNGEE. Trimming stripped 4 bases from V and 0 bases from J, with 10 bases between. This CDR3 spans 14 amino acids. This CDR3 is CASSPSTPNYGYTF. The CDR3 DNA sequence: TGTGCCAGCAGCCCGTCGACTCCTAACTATGGCTACACCTTC.

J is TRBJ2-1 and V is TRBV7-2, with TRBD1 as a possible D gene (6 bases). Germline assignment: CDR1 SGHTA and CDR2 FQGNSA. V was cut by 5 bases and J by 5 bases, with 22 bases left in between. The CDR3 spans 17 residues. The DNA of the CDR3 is TGTGCCAGCAGCGTCCTGCGGTTAGCTACAGGGAACAATGAGCAGTTCTTC. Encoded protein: CASSVLRLATGNNEQFF.

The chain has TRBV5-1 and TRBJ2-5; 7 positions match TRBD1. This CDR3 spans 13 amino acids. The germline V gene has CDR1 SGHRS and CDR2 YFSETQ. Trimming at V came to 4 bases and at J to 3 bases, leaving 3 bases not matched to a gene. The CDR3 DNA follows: TGCGCCAGCAGCGAGGGGACAGAAGAGACCCAGTACTTC. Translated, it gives CASSEGTEETQYF. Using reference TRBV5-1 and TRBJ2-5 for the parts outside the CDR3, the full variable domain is KAGVTQTPRYLIKTRGQQVTLSCSPISGHRSVSWYQQTPGQGLQFLFEYFSETQRNKGNFPGRFSGRQFSNSRSEMNVSTLELGDSALYLCASSEGTEETQYFGPGTRLLVL.

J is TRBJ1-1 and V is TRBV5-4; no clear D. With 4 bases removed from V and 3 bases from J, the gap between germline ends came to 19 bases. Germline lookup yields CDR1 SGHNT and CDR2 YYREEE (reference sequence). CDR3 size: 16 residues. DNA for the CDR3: TGTGCCAGCAGCAGAGGGCCTGTGGGCATCGACACTGAAGCTTTCTTT. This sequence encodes CASSRGPVGIDTEAFF. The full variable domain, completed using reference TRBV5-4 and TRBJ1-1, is ETGVTQSPTHLIKTRGQQVTLRCSSQSGHNTVSWYQQALGQGPQFIFQYYREEENGRGNFPPRFSGLQFPNYSSELNVNALELDDSALYLCASSRGPVGIDTEAFFGQGTRLTVV.

The CDR3 coding sequence is TGCGCCAGCAGCCAAGATAAGGAGACCCAGTACTTC. Amino acids: CASSQDKETQYF. This sequence joins TRBV4-1 and TRBJ2-5; D is uncertain. Germline V CDR1 and CDR2: MGHRA, YSYEKL. Trimming pared 0 bases from V and 5 bases from J, leaving 4 bases between. The CDR3 has 12 amino acids.

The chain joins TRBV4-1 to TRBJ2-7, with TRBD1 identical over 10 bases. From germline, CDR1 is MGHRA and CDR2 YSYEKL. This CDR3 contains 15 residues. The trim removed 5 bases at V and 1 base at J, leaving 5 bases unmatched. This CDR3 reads CASSYPGQGSYEQYF. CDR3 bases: TGCGCCAGCAGCTATCCGGGACAGGGGTCCTACGAGCAGTACTTC.

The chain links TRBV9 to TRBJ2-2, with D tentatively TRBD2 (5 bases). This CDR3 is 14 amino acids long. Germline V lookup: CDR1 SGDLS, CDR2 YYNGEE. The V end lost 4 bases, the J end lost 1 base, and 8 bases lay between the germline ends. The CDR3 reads CASSTDLNTGELFF. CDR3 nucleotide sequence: TGTGCCAGCAGCACGGACTTGAACACCGGGGAGCTGTTTTTT.

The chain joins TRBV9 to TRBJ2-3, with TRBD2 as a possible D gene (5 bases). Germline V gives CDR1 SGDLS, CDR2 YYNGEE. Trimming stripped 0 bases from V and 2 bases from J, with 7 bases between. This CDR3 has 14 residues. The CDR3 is CASSVGLATDTQYF. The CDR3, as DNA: TGTGCCAGCAGCGTAGGGCTAGCCACAGATACGCAGTATTTT.